Below are 24 T cell receptor beta chains sequenced from a single sample in a study of cytomegalovirus exposure and HLA in healthy donors. The data were produced by immunoSEQ multiplex PCR, yet TCRdb's version contains in-frame clones alone and is incomplete. The table shows around 150,000 clones, with about 90% occurring only once. Specimen: PBMCs. The source is a man younger than 35 in good health and CMV-seropositive.

The V gene is TRBV28, the J gene TRBJ2-5; TRBD2 aligns across 14 bases. CDR1 and CDR2 from the germline V gene are MDHEN and SYDVKM. Trimming at V came to 6 bases and at J to 5 bases, leaving 5 bases not matched to a gene. This CDR3 has 15 amino acids. Here the CDR3 DNA reads TGTGCCAGCAGCAAACGACTAGCGGGGGGGGAGACCCAGTACTTC. Residues: CASSKRLAGGETQYF.

The genes are TRBV19 and TRBJ2-2; D possibly corresponds to TRBD2 (6 bases). Germline values: CDR1 LNHDA, CDR2 SQIVND (reference sequence). The V gene lost 5 bases and the J gene lost 10 bases, with 11 bases spanning the gap. The CDR3 loop spans 12 amino acids. The DNA for the CDR3 is TGTGCCAGTAGTTTACTAGCCGCGGAGCTGTTTTTT. This sequence encodes CASSLLAAELFF. The full variable domain, rest sourced from reference TRBV19 and TRBJ2-2, is DGGITQSPKYLFRKEGQNVTLSCEQNLNHDAMYWYRQDPGQGLRLIYYSQIVNDFQKGDIAEGYSVSREKKESFPLTVTSAQKNPTAFYLCASSLLAAELFFGEGSRLTVL.

The chain uses TRBV27 and TRBJ2-7, with D possibly being TRBD2 (6 bases). V shed 6 bases and J shed 0 bases, with 15 bases lying between them. Germline loops: CDR1 MNHEY, CDR2 SMNVEV (reference sequence). The CDR3 spans 15 residues. The CDR3 sequence: CASSLDYTSSYEQYF. The CDR3, as DNA: TGTGCCAGCAGCCTGGACTATACGAGCTCCTACGAGCAGTACTTC.

This clone occurred once. The chain couples TRBV11-2 to TRBJ2-1; D unresolved. Germline loops: CDR1 SGHAT, CDR2 FQNNGV. Trimming took off 6 bases at V and 6 bases at J, with 12 bases between the two ends. This CDR3 has 13 amino acids. The DNA of the CDR3 is TGTGCCAGCAGGCCCCCGCCCGGCAATGAGCAGTTCTTC. Translating gives CASRPPPGNEQFF.

The chain uses TRBV7-9 and TRBJ2-1, with 9 bases matching TRBD1. The CDR3 contains 13 residues. With 8 bases clipped from V and 8 bases from J, the junction kept 7 bases outside the gene matches. CDR1 is SEHNR and CDR2 is FQNEAQ in the germline V gene (reference sequence). As DNA, the CDR3 is TGTGCCAGCTTAGGGGACAGGGAGTATGAGCAGTTCTTC. Translation: CASLGDREYEQFF.

The chain recombines TRBV6-1 with TRBJ2-1; D might be TRBD1 (6 bases). V was shortened by 4 bases and J by 7 bases, with 8 bases between the two germline ends. The CDR3 has 12 residues. CDR1 MNHNS and CDR2 SASEGT come from the germline V gene. CDR3 protein: CASSVTGNEQFF. CDR3 DNA sequence: TGTGCCAGCAGTGTTACAGGGAATGAGCAGTTCTTC.

In the case of this clone: One junction end does not reproduce the germline sequence, and a read error may be involved. The CDR3 is CASSYIGVANTGELFF. CDR3 DNA sequence: TGTGCTAGCAGTTACATCGGTGTCGCGAACACCGGGGAGCTGTTTTTT. The chain recombines TRBV6-5 with TRBJ2-2; D is unclear. The CDR3 is 16 amino acids. The germline gives CDR1 MNHEY, CDR2 SVGAGI.

This sequence joins TRBV7-2 and TRBJ1-5, with 7 bases that match TRBD1. The V and J ends lost 5 bases and 5 bases, in that order; junction bases with no gene match: 12. Germline V gives CDR1 SGHTA, CDR2 FQGNSA. The CDR3 is 16 amino acids. CDR3 loop: CASSATATTGHQPQHF. The CDR3 DNA reads as TGTGCCAGCAGCGCAACTGCAACGACAGGGCATCAGCCCCAGCATTTT.

The V gene is TRBV6-4, the J gene TRBJ2-7; a possible D gene is TRBD2 (5 bases). The CDR3 is 14 residues long. Germline CDR1 and CDR2: MRHNA and SNTAGT. Between the trimmed V and J ends, which lost 3 bases and 2 bases, there was a span of 11 bases. CDR3 sequence (DNA): TGTGCCAGCAGTGAGAAGGCGGGTGCCTACGAGCAGTACTTC. Amino acid sequence: CASSEKAGAYEQYF.

The chain employs TRBV10-3 and TRBJ2-1; 8 positions match TRBD2. The length of the CDR3 is 15 residues. V lost 4 bases to trimming and J lost 2 bases; unmatched junction nucleotides: 4. Germline V gene data show CDR1 as ENHRY and CDR2 as SYGVKD. The CDR3 DNA sequence: TGTGCCATCAGTGTCCGACTAGCGCCCTACAATGAGCAGTTCTTC. Amino acids: CAISVRLAPYNEQFF.

The V call is TRBV5-1, the J call TRBJ2-3, with 10 bases that match TRBD2. Per germline, CDR1 SGHRS and CDR2 YFSETQ. The V gene end was trimmed by 0 bases and the J gene end by 5 bases; junction bases not matched to a gene: 12. This CDR3 spans 18 amino acids. Here the CDR3 DNA reads TGCGCCAGCAGCTTGGAAGCTTCTAGCGGGAGAATAGGAGATACGCAGTATTTT. Its protein is CASSLEASSGRIGDTQYF.

The rearrangement joins TRBV14 to TRBJ2-1; D is possibly TRBD1 (5 bases). Trimming pared 0 bases from V and 4 bases from J, leaving 10 bases between. Germline-derived CDR1 and CDR2 are SGHDN and FVKESK. The CDR3 consists of 15 residues. CDR3 loop: CASSQDNRLYNEQFF. The DNA for the CDR3 is TGTGCCAGCAGCCAAGATAACAGGTTATACAATGAGCAGTTCTTC.

This sequence joins TRBV7-6 and TRBJ1-1, with 7 bases identical to TRBD1. The CDR3 is made up of 15 amino acids. Trimming at V came to 4 bases and at J to 3 bases, leaving 8 bases not matched to a gene. Germline-derived CDR1 and CDR2 are SGHVS and FNYEAQ. The CDR3 loop is CASSSNRGGDTEAFF. CDR3 DNA: TGTGCCAGCAGCTCCAACAGGGGAGGTGACACTGAAGCTTTCTTT.

The table lists this clone with a count of one. The rearrangement uses TRBV2 and TRBJ2-7, with 9 positions matching TRBD1. The CDR3 has 14 residues. V was pared by 4 bases and J by 4 bases, with 5 bases of the junction left unmatched. The germline CDR1 and CDR2 sequences are SNHLY and FYNNEI. CDR3 nucleotide sequence: TGTGCCAGCAGTGGGGACAGGGTTCTGTACGAGCAGTACTTC. Its translation is CASSGDRVLYEQYF.

V is TRBV4-1 and J is TRBJ2-1, with 8 bases that match TRBD1. Trimming at V came to 1 base and at J to 7 bases, leaving 15 bases not matched to a gene. Germline CDR1 reads MGHRA; CDR2 reads YSYEKL. The CDR3 extends over 18 amino acids. CDR3 bases: TGCGCCAGCAGCCAAGTTTTCAGGCGGGCGACAGGGGATAATGAGCAGTTCTTC. Amino acid sequence: CASSQVFRRATGDNEQFF.

The V gene is TRBV12-5, the J gene TRBJ2-3, with 8 bases fitting TRBD2. The junction had 13 bases not matched to a gene; V was cut back by 5 bases and J by 0 bases. Germline CDR1 and CDR2: LGHNT and FRNRAP. The CDR3 loop spans 18 amino acids. DNA for the CDR3: TGTGCTAGTGGTCCCTATATAGCGGGACCCCGGAGCACAGATACGCAGTATTTT. It specifies CASGPYIAGPRSTDTQYF.

This clone turned up a few times. This sequence joins TRBV7-9 and TRBJ1-3; D call uncertain. CDR1 and CDR2 (germline): SEHNR, FQNEAQ (reference sequence). The germline V and J ends were trimmed by 1 base and 2 bases, with 3 bases remaining between them. The CDR3 is made up of 13 amino acids. CDR3 sequence: CASSLDTGNTIYF. In DNA form, the CDR3 reads TGTGCCAGCAGCTTAGACACTGGAAACACCATATATTTT. Using reference TRBV7-9 and TRBJ1-3 for the parts outside the CDR3, the full variable domain is DTGVSQNPRHKITKRGQNVTFRCDPISEHNRLYWYRQTLGQGPEFLTYFQNEAQLEKSRLLSDRFSAERPKGSFSTLEIQRTEQGDSAMYLCASSLDTGNTIYFGEGSWLTVV.

The gene calls are TRBV5-1 and TRBJ2-1; 8 bases are a match to TRBD2. The trim removed 4 bases at V and 9 bases at J, leaving 18 bases unmatched. This CDR3 contains 17 residues. From germline, CDR1 is SGHRS and CDR2 YFSETQ. In nucleotides, the CDR3 is TGCGCCAGCAGCCGAGGTTTGGGGACTAGAAGGTTAGGTGAGCAGTTCTTC. This codes for CASSRGLGTRRLGEQFF. Looking up the rest from reference TRBV5-1 and TRBJ2-1 gives the full variable domain: KAGVTQTPRYLIKTRGQQVTLSCSPISGHRSVSWYQQTPGQGLQFLFEYFSETQRNKGNFPGRFSGRQFSNSRSEMNVSTLELGDSALYLCASSRGLGTRRLGEQFFGPGTRLTVL.

The rearrangement joins TRBV6-4 to TRBJ2-3, with no clear D. The V end was cut by 3 bases, the J end by 2 bases, with 9 bases between. Per germline, CDR1 MRHNA and CDR2 SNTAGT. This CDR3 has 14 amino acids. DNA of the CDR3: TGTGCCAGCAGTGATGGTAGCCACACAGATACGCAGTATTTT. Protein sequence: CASSDGSHTDTQYF.

V is TRBV6-5 and J is TRBJ2-1, with 9 bases lining up with TRBD2. CDR1 MNHEY and CDR2 SVGAGI come from the germline V gene. The CDR3 sequence is 14 residues long. J was trimmed by 9 bases and V by 7 bases; bases with no gene match: 10. The CDR3 loop is CASNLRRGRAEQFF. In nucleotides, the CDR3 is TGTGCCAGCAACCTACGCCGCGGGAGGGCTGAGCAGTTCTTC.

About this clone: Germline and junction disagree at one end, which may indicate a read error. In DNA form, the CDR3 reads TGTGCTAGCAGCTTAGGGCAGGGGCCCACCGGGGAGCTGTTTTTT. Translation: CASSLGQGPTGELFF. The gene calls are TRBV7-7 and TRBJ2-2; perhaps TRBD1 as D (6 bases). The CDR3 consists of 15 residues. Germline V gene sequence: CDR1 SSHAT, CDR2 FNYEAQ (reference sequence).

The J gene is TRBJ2-5, the V gene TRBV7-8, with D possibly matching TRBD2 (5 bases). V gave up 1 base and J gave up 1 base, with 7 bases separating them. Germline lookup yields CDR1 SGHVS and CDR2 FQNEAQ. The CDR3 runs to 14 residues. The chain's CDR3 is CASSLVGSQETQYF. The DNA for the CDR3 is TGTGCCAGCAGCTTAGTAGGGAGCCAAGAGACCCAGTACTTC.

V is TRBV11-2 and J is TRBJ2-1; 14 nucleotides match TRBD2. J lost 7 bases, V lost 3 bases, and 2 bases had no gene match. CDR3 length: 15 residues. The germline V gene encodes CDR1 SGHAT and CDR2 FQNNGV. CDR3 sequence reads: CASSLGTSGGNEQFF. The CDR3 coding sequence is TGTGCCAGCAGCTTGGGGACTAGCGGGGGAAATGAGCAGTTCTTC.

This chain connects TRBV7-8 to TRBJ2-7, with 7 bases matching TRBD1. V was pared by 0 bases and J by 2 bases, with 7 bases of the junction left unmatched. The CDR3 has 16 amino acids. Looked up from germline, CDR1 is SGHVS and CDR2 is FQNEAQ. CDR3 residues: CASSLALWDSAYEQYF. The CDR3 coding sequence is TGTGCCAGCAGCTTAGCCCTCTGGGACAGCGCCTACGAGCAGTACTTC.